This T cell receptor beta chain was sequenced during a study of T cells in Graves' hyperthyroidism and ophthalmopathy. TCR beta CDR3 regions were amplified from RNA. TCR CDR3 underwent first-round RT-PCR with the HTBI primer set. TCRdb itself ran the multiplex PCR reads through MiXCR, one entry per CDR3 protein. The sample has roughly 380,000 distinct CDR3 sequences, about 15% seen once. Uncontrolled infections, other autoimmune diseases, pregnancy or lactation led to exclusion of patients. The CDR3 is made up of 15 amino acids. The germline CDR1 and CDR2 sequences are MNHEY and SMNVEV (reference sequence). Trimming cost V 2 bases and J 2 bases, with 12 bases left between them. This clonotype was counted ten times or more.

The TCR was taken from a woman aged 55-70 years with Graves' hyperthyroidism. Sequences were obtained from blood. V is TRBV27 and J is TRBJ2-5; D may be TRBD1 or TRBD2 (6 bases each). Here the CDR3 DNA reads TGTGCCAGCAGTTTAATTAGGGGGGTACAAGAGACCCAGTACTTC. This translates into CASSLIRGVQETQYF.